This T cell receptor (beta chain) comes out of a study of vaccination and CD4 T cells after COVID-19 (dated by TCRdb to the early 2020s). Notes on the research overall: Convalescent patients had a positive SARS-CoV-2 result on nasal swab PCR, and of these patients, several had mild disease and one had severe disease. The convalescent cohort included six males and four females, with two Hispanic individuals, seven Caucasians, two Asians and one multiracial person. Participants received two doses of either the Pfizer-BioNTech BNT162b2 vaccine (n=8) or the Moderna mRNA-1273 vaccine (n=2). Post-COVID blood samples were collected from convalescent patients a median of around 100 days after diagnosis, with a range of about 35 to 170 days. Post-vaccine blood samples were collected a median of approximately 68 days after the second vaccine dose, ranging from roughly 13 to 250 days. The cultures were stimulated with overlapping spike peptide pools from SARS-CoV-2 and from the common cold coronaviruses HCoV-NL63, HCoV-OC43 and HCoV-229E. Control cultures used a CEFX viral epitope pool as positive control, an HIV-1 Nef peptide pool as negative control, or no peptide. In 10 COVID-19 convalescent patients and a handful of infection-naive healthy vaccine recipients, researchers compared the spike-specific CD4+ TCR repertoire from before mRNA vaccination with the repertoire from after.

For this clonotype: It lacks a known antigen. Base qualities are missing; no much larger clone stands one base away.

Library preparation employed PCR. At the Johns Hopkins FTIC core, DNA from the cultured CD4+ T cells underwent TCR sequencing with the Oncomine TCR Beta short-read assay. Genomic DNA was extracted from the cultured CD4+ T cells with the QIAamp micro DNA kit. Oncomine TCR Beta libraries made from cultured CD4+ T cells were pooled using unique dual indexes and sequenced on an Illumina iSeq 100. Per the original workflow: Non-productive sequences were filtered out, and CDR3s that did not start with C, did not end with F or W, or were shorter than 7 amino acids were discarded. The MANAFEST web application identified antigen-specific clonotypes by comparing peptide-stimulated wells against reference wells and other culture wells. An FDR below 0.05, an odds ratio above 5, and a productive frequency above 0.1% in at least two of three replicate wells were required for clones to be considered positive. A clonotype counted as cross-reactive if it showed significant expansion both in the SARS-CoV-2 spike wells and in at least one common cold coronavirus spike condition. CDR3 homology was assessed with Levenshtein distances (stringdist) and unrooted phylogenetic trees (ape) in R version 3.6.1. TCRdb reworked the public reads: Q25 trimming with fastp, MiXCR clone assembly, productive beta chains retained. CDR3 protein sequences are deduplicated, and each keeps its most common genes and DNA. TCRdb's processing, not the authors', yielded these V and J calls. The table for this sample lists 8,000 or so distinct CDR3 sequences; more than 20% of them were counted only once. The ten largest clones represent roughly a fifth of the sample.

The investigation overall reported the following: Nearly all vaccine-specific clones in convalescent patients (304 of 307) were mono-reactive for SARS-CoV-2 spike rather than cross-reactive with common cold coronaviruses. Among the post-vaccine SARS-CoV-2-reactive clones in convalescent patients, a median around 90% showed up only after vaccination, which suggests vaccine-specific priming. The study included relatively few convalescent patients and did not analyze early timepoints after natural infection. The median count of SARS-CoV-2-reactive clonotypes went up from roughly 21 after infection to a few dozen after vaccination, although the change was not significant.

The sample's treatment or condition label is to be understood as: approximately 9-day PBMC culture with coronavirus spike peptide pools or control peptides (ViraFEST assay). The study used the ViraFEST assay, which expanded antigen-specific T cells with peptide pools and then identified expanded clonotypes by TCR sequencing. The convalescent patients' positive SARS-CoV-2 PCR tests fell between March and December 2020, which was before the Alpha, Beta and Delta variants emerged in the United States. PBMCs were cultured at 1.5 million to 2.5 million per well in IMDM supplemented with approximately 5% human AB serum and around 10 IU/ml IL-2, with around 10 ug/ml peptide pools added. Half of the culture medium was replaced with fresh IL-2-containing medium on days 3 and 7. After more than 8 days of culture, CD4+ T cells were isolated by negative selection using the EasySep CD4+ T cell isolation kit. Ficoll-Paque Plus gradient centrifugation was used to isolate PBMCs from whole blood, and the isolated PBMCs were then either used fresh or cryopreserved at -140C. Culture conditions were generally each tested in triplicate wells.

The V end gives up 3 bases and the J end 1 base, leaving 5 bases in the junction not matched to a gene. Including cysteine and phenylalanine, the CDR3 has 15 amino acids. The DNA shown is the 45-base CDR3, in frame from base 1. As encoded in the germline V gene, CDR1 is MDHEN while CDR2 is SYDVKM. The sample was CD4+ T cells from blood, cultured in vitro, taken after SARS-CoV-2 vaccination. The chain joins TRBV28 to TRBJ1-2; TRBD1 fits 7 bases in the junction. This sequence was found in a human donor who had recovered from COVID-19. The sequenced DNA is TGTGCCAGCAGTTTCGGCGACAGGGATAACTATGGCTACACCTTC. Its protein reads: CASSFGDRDNYGYTF.